The rows below give T cell receptor beta chains drawn from one sample of a study of blood T cell repertoires in COVID-19. Some clones are missing from TCRdb's copy, which holds only in-frame ones; the method was immunoSEQ multiplex PCR. The sample carries 250,000 to 400,000 clones, around 87% recorded once. The specimen sequenced was PBMCs or T cells enriched from blood (not recorded which). These TCRs come from a woman aged 25 to 45 who had recovered from COVID-19. CDR3s include the opening cysteine and the closing phenylalanine or tryptophan. Fields, in order: J gene, V gene, clone size, CDR3 protein. Some rows have no size entry. The others give once, few or many, or a class for an expanded clone.

J gene: TRBJ1-4
V gene: TRBV7-9
clone size: .
CDR3 protein: CATPTAGEKLFF

J gene: TRBJ2-7
V gene: TRBV6-6
clone size: .
CDR3 protein: CATLKDSTYEQYF

J gene: TRBJ1-2
V gene: TRBV19
clone size: .
CDR3 protein: CASSGRGRRGYTF

J gene: TRBJ2-3
V gene: TRBV4-3
clone size: .
CDR3 protein: CASSRSGGQEDTQYF

J gene: TRBJ1-2
V gene: TRBV10-3
clone size: once
CDR3 protein: CAISSRDRGHYGYTF

J gene: TRBJ2-7
V gene: TRBV9
clone size: .
CDR3 protein: CASSPSGAHAPSYEQYF

J gene: TRBJ2-5
V gene: TRBV19
clone size: .
CDR3 protein: CASSIRRGSQETQYF

J gene: TRBJ1-6
V gene: TRBV15
clone size: .
CDR3 protein: CATSPHRTGSYNSPLHF

J gene: TRBJ2-7
V gene: TRBV19
clone size: .
CDR3 protein: CASSLSGGADYEQYF

J gene: TRBJ1-1
V gene: TRBV5-1
clone size: few
CDR3 protein: CASSGTQGNTEAFF

J gene: TRBJ1-1
V gene: TRBV19
clone size: once
CDR3 protein: CASGTGEDGNTEAFF

J gene: TRBJ1-1
V gene: TRBV5-4
clone size: .
CDR3 protein: CASRISYLRSTEAFF

J gene: TRBJ1-1
V gene: TRBV9
clone size: .
CDR3 protein: CASSVVGGPNTEAFF

J gene: TRBJ1-2
V gene: TRBV18
clone size: .
CDR3 protein: CASSPLDGYTF

J gene: TRBJ1-2
V gene: TRBV7-2
clone size: .
CDR3 protein: CASSSGQGANYGYTF

J gene: TRBJ2-5
V gene: TRBV25-1
clone size: .
CDR3 protein: CASSSLAETQYF

J gene: TRBJ2-7
V gene: TRBV28
clone size: once
CDR3 protein: CASRGGANGFHEQYF

J gene: TRBJ1-1
V gene: TRBV6-6
clone size: .
CDR3 protein: CASSFGQDNTEAFF

J gene: TRBJ1-5
V gene: TRBV5-8
clone size: .
CDR3 protein: CASSLDPGHNQPQHF

J gene: TRBJ2-5
V gene: TRBV28
clone size: .
CDR3 protein: CASSADRARQETQYF

J gene: TRBJ1-5
V gene: TRBV19
clone size: .
CDR3 protein: CASSIGQASQHF

J gene: TRBJ1-4
V gene: TRBV5-1
clone size: .
CDR3 protein: CASSLGQTSNEKLFF

J gene: TRBJ1-6
V gene: TRBV5-1
clone size: few
CDR3 protein: CASSLMTGGDAPLHF

J gene: TRBJ2-6
V gene: TRBV6-2/TRBV6-3
clone size: .
CDR3 protein: CASSIWGRLAGPSGANVLTF

J gene: TRBJ1-1
V gene: TRBV28
clone size: few
CDR3 protein: CASSLTGGPHTEAFF

J gene: TRBJ1-1
V gene: TRBV5-4
clone size: .
CDR3 protein: CASRAGTVTEAFF

J gene: TRBJ2-1
V gene: TRBV20-1
clone size: .
CDR3 protein: CSASWDRPEQFF

J gene: TRBJ2-1
V gene: TRBV7-8
clone size: .
CDR3 protein: CASSPVGQVPRNEQFF

J gene: TRBJ2-3
V gene: TRBV7-2
clone size: .
CDR3 protein: CASSSQSTDTQYF

J gene: TRBJ2-5
V gene: TRBV28
clone size: .
CDR3 protein: CASPPGQDKETQYF

J gene: TRBJ2-3
V gene: TRBV7-2
clone size: once
CDR3 protein: CASSPGLAGYTDTQYF

J gene: TRBJ2-2
V gene: TRBV19
clone size: .
CDR3 protein: CASSLLGTGRTGELFF

J gene: TRBJ1-2
V gene: TRBV7-9
clone size: .
CDR3 protein: CASSFSDYGYTF

J gene: TRBJ1-1
V gene: TRBV27
clone size: .
CDR3 protein: CASRPGQGLRHTEAFF

J gene: TRBJ1-5
V gene: TRBV10-1
clone size: .
CDR3 protein: CASSDFSDQPQHF

J gene: TRBJ2-1
V gene: TRBV7-9
clone size: .
CDR3 protein: CASSLRVSSSHEQFF

J gene: TRBJ1-6
V gene: TRBV4-1
clone size: .
CDR3 protein: CASSHDRRGSPLHF

J gene: TRBJ2-2
V gene: TRBV4-1
clone size: few
CDR3 protein: CASSRVLAGVNTGELFF

J gene: TRBJ2-3
V gene: TRBV5-6
clone size: .
CDR3 protein: CASSLNLGLAGTDTQYF

J gene: TRBJ2-2
V gene: TRBV5-6
clone size: .
CDR3 protein: CASSLGQGSTGELFF

J gene: TRBJ1-1
V gene: TRBV18
clone size: .
CDR3 protein: CASDGQGGFTEAFF

J gene: TRBJ1-2
V gene: TRBV18
clone size: .
CDR3 protein: CASSPIRGMDGYTF

J gene: TRBJ2-7
V gene: TRBV14
clone size: .
CDR3 protein: CASSFGPDSEQYF

J gene: TRBJ2-7
V gene: TRBV5-6
clone size: .
CDR3 protein: CASSEGGRADYEQYF

J gene: TRBJ1-5
V gene: TRBV2
clone size: .
CDR3 protein: CASSDRGLESNQPQHF

J gene: TRBJ1-2
V gene: TRBV10-3
clone size: .
CDR3 protein: CAISERQPDGYTF

J gene: TRBJ2-7
V gene: TRBV7-2
clone size: .
CDR3 protein: CASSTSGGDEQYF

J gene: TRBJ1-3
V gene: TRBV4-2
clone size: few
CDR3 protein: CASSQEVAGQGARNTIYF

J gene: TRBJ2-4
V gene: TRBV2
clone size: .
CDR3 protein: CASKPAVNIQYF

J gene: TRBJ1-2
V gene: TRBV15
clone size: few
CDR3 protein: CATSPSRAGGYTF

J gene: TRBJ1-1
V gene: TRBV7-2
clone size: .
CDR3 protein: CASSLVAIINTEAFF

J gene: TRBJ2-2
V gene: TRBV29-1
clone size: .
CDR3 protein: CSVEPRVNTGELFF

J gene: TRBJ2-5
V gene: TRBV5-6
clone size: .
CDR3 protein: CASSFEGDQYF

J gene: TRBJ1-2
V gene: TRBV7-9
clone size: .
CDR3 protein: CASSFSGNGYTF

J gene: TRBJ1-1
V gene: TRBV6-6
clone size: .
CDR3 protein: CASRPKGGATEAFF

J gene: TRBJ2-5
V gene: TRBV5-1
clone size: .
CDR3 protein: CASSSDSTETQYF

J gene: TRBJ1-5
V gene: TRBV11-2
clone size: .
CDR3 protein: CASSFADSNQPQHF

J gene: TRBJ1-4
V gene: TRBV5-1
clone size: .
CDR3 protein: CASSLVPSGTLNEKLFF

J gene: TRBJ1-5
V gene: TRBV12-5
clone size: .
CDR3 protein: CASGSAGQGHSNQPQHF

J gene: TRBJ1-5
V gene: TRBV2
clone size: .
CDR3 protein: CASSARGVQPQHF